This T cell receptor beta chain is drawn from a study of radiation and T cells in renal cell carcinoma. TCRdb's table, derived via immunoSEQ multiplex PCR, lists solely in-frame clones and lacks some. The sample has nearly 20,000 clones, roughly 64% seen once. Germline V gene data show CDR1 as MGHRA and CDR2 as YSYEKL. V gave up 1 base and J gave up 5 bases, with 14 bases separating them. CDR3 length: 15 residues. The treatment was: 15 Gy SBRT to primary tumor, nephrectomy 4 weeks later. This clonotype originated in a woman in her 70s with renal cell carcinoma. The rearrangement uses TRBV4-1 and TRBJ1-2; the D gene is possibly TRBD1 (5 bases). The starting material was tumor tissue, obtained from a patient whose treatment included radiotherapy and nephrectomy. CDR3 protein: CASSQGPGTGYGYTF. The CDR3 coding sequence is TGCGCCAGCAGCCAAGGCCCCGGGACGGGTTATGGCTACACCTTC.